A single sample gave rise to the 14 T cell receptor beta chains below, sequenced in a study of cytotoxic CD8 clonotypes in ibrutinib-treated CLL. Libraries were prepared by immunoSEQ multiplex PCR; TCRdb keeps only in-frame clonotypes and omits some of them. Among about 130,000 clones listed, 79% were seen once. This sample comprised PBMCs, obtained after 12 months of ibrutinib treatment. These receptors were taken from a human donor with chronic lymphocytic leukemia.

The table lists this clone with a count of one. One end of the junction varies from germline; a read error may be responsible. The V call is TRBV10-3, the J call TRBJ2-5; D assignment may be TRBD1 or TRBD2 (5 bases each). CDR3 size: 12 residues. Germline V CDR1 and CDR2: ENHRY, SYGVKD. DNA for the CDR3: TGTGCCATCAGTGAGTCGGGGACCTTGCATAACTTC. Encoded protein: CAISESGTLHNF.

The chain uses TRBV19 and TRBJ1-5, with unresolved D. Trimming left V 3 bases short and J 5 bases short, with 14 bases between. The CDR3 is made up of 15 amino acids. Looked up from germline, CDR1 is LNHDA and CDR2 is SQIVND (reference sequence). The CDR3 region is CASSISGRDYQPQHF. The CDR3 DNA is TGTGCCAGTAGTATCTCCGGACGAGACTATCAGCCCCAGCATTTT.

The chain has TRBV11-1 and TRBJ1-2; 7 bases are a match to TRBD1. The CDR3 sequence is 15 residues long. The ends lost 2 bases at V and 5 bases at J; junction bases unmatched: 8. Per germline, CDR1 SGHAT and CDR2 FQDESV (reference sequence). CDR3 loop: CASSLSSGGRYGYTF. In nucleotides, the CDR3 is TGTGCCAGCAGCTTATCCTCAGGGGGTCGGTATGGCTACACCTTC.

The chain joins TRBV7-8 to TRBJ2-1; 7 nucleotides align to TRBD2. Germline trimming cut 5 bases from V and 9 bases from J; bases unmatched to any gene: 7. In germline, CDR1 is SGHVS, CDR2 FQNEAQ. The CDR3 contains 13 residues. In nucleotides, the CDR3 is TGTGCCAGCAGCCCCCGACTAGCTTTTGAGCAGTTCTTC. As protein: CASSPRLAFEQFF.

DNA for the CDR3: TGTGCCAGCAGTGAAGGAGGGGCCCTCTATGGCTACACCTTC. This sequence encodes CASSEGGALYGYTF. The chain carries TRBV6-1 and TRBJ1-2; tentatively, D is TRBD1 (5 bases). Per the germline V gene, CDR1 is MNHNS and CDR2 is SASEGT. There are 14 residues in the CDR3. V gave up 1 base and J gave up 4 bases, with 10 bases separating them.

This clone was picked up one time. This CDR3 reads CASSFRGSTGELFF. DNA of the CDR3: TGTGCCAGCAGCTTTCGGGGCTCCACCGGGGAGCTGTTTTTT. V and J are TRBV11-3 and TRBJ2-2; D might be TRBD1 or TRBD2, each matching 5 bases. With 3 bases removed from V and 4 bases from J, the gap between germline ends came to 9 bases. Germline V gene sequence: CDR1 SGHNT, CDR2 YENEEA. CDR3 length equals 14 residues.

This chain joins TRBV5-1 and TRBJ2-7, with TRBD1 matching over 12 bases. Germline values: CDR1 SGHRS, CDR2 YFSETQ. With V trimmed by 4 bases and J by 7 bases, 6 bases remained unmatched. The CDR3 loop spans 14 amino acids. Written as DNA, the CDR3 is TGCGCCAGCAGCCAGGGACAGGGGGCCGATGAGCAGTACTTC. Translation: CASSQGQGADEQYF.

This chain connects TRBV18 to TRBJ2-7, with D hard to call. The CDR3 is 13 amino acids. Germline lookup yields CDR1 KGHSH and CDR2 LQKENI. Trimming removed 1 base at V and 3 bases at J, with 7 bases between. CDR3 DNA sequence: TGTGCCAGCTCACCACTGGGCGGCTACGAGCAGTACTTC. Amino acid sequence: CASSPLGGYEQYF. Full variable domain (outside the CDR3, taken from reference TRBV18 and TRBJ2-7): NAGVMQNPRHLVRRRGQEARLRCSPMKGHSHVYWYRQLPEEGLKFMVYLQKENIIDESGMPKERFSAEFPKEGPSILRIQQVVRGDSAAYFCASSPLGGYEQYFGPGTRLTVT.

DNA of the CDR3: TGTGCCAGCAGCTTATTGTCGGGAATCAGACCCAATCAGCCCCAGCATTTT. It codes for CASSLLSGIRPNQPQHF. The genes are TRBV7-6 and TRBJ1-5, with unresolved D. In germline, CDR1 is SGHVS, CDR2 FNYEAQ. The CDR3 has 17 amino acids. The germline V and J ends were trimmed by 2 bases and 3 bases, with 17 bases remaining between them.

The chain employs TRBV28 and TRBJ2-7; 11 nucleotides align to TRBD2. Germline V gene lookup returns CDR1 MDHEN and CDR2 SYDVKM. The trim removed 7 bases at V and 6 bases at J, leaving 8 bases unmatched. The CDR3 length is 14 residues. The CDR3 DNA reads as TGTGCCAGCAAGGGTAGCGGGAGGGCCGTCGAGCAGTACTTC. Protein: CASKGSGRAVEQYF. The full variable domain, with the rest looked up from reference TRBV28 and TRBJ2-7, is DVKVTQSSRYLVKRTGEKVFLECVQDMDHENMFWYRQDPGLGLRLIYFSYDVKMKEKGDIPEGYSVSREKKERFSLILESASTNQTSMYLCASKGSGRAVEQYFGPGTRLTVT.

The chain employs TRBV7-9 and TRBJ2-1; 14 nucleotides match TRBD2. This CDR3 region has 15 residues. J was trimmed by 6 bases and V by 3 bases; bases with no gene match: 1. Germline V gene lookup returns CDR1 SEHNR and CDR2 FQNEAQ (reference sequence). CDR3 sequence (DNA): TGTGCCAGCAGCTTGGGACTAGCGGGAGTCAATGAGCAGTTCTTC. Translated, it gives CASSLGLAGVNEQFF.

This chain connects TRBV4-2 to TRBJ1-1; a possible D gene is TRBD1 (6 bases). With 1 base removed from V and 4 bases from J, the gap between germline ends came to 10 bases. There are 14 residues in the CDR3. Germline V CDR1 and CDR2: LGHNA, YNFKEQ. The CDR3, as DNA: TGTGCCAGCAGCCAAGTCCCAGGGGCCACTGAAGCTTTCTTT. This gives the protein CASSQVPGATEAFF.

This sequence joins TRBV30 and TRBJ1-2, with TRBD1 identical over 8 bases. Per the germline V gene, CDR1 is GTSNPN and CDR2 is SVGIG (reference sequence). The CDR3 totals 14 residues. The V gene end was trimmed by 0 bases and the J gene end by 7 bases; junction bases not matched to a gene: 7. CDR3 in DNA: TGTGCCTGGAGTGTACTGCCAGGGGGCTCTGGCTACACCTTC. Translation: CAWSVLPGGSGYTF.

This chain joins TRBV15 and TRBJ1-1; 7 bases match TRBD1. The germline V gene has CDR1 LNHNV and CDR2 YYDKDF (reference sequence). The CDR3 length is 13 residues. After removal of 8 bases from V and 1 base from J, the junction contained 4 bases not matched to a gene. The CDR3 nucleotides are TGTGCCACCTTGGGACAGAGGAACACTGAAGCTTTCTTT. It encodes CATLGQRNTEAFF. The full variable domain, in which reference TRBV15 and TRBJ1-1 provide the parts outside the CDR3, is DAMVIQNPRYQVTQFGKPVTLSCSQTLNHNVMYWYQQKSSQAPKLLFHYYDKDFNNEADTPDNFQSRRPNTSFCFLDIRSPGLGDTAMYLCATLGQRNTEAFFGQGTRLTVV.